The present T cell receptor (beta chain) was sequenced within a study of cytomegalovirus exposure and HLA in healthy donors. Use of 60 Vbeta and 13 Jbeta primers characterized the PCR. Assay used: immunoSEQ multiplex PCR; TCRdb lists only in-frame clones, some missing. The sample comprises over 150,000 clones, about three quarters of which are singletons, and over 2% rests with the top ten. The sequenced sample was PBMCs. The sequence came from a middle-aged woman in good health and CMV-seropositive.

The CDR3 DNA reads as TGTGCCAGCAGTTACGGGTTTGGACAGTATGGCTACACCTTC. It is translated as CASSYGFGQYGYTF. The chain carries TRBV6-5 and TRBJ1-2, with D perhaps TRBD1 (6 bases). CDR1 and CDR2 from the germline V gene are MNHEY and SVGAGI. The CDR3 has 14 amino acids. The V end lost 2 bases, the J end lost 5 bases, and 12 bases lay between the germline ends.